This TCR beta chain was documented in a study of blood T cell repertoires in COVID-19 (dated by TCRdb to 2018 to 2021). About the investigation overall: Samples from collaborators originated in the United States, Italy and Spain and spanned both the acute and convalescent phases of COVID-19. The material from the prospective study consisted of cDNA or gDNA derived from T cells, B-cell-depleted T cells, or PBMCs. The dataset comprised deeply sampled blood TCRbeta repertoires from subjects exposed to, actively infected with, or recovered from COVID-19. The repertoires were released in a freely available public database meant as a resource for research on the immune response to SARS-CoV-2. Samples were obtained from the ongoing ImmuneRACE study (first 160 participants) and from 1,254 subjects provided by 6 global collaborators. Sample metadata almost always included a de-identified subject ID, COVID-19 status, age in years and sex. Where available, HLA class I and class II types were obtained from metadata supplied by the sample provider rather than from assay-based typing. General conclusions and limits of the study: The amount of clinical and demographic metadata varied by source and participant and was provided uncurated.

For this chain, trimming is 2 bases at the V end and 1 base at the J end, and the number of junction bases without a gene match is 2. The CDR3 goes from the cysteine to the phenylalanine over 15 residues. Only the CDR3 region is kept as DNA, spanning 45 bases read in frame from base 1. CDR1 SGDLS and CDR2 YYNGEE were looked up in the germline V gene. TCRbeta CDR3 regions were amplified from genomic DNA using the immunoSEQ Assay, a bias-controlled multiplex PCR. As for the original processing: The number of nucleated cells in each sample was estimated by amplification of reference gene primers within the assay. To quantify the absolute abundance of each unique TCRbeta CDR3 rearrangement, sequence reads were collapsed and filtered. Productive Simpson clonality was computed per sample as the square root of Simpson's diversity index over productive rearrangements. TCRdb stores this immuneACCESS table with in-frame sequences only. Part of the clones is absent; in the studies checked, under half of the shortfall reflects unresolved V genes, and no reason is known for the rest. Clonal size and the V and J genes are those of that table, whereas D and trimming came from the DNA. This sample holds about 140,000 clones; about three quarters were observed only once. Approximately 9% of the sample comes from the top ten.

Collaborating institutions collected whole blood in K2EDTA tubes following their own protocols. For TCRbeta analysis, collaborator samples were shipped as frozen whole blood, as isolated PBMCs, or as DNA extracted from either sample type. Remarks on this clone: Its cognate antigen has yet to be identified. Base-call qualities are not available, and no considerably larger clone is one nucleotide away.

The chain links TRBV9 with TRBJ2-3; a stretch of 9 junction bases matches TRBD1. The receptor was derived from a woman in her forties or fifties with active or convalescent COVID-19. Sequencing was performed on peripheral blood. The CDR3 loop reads CASSVDRGRTDTQYF. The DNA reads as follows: TGTGCCAGCAGCGTGGACAGGGGTCGCACAGATACGCAGTATTTT.